This T cell receptor beta chain originates from a study of OX40 agonist ivuxolimab in advanced cancers. Study background: Dose-escalation patients were diagnosed with hepatocellular carcinoma, melanoma, renal cell cancer or head and neck cancer.

Sampling of blood occurred at baseline, cycle 4 day 1, and cycle 7 day 1. The method was immunoSEQ multiplex PCR; TCRdb's version includes in-frame clones alone and lacks a portion of them. The profile shows 45,000 to 60,000 clones, around 79% of them singletons. This CDR3 is 13 amino acids long. The germline CDR1 and CDR2 sequences are LNHDA and SQIVND (reference sequence). J was trimmed by 6 bases and V by 8 bases; bases with no gene match: 7. The sequence derives from an adult with an advanced solid tumor such as melanoma, head and neck, liver or kidney cancer. This chain joins TRBV19 and TRBJ1-2, with 9 bases matching TRBD1. The sequencing here drew on CD4+ or CD8+ T cells sorted from blood, taken in a trial of the OX40 agonist ivuxolimab. The CDR3 sequence: CASVDRGFDGYTF. As DNA, the CDR3 is TGTGCCAGTGTGGACAGGGGTTTTGATGGCTACACCTTC.